The 30 T cell receptor beta chains below come from one sample, sequenced in a study of blood T cell repertoires in COVID-19. Some clones are missing from TCRdb's copy, which holds only in-frame ones; the method was immunoSEQ multiplex PCR. The sample holds around 63,000 clones, nearly 90% seen once. The sequencing sample was made of peripheral blood. The receptors come from a man aged 50-59 years with active COVID-19.

This clone has just one count. This chain uses TRBV10-3 with TRBJ1-4; D gene uncertain. This CDR3 is 14 amino acids long. Germline CDR1 ENHRY, CDR2 SYGVKD. Trimming took off 10 bases at V and 0 bases at J, with 12 bases between the two ends. The CDR3 bases are TGTGCCAGCCGTGGGAGTACAACTAATGAAAAACTGTTTTTT. Protein: CASRGSTTNEKLFF.

The chain joins TRBV5-4 to TRBJ1-2; TRBD1 matches at 7 bases. This CDR3 is built from 13 residues. Germline V CDR1 and CDR2: SGHNT, YYREEE (reference sequence). After removal of 4 bases from V and 8 bases from J, the junction contained 8 bases not matched to a gene. DNA of the CDR3: TGTGCCAGCAGCCTGGGACAGATGGGCGGCTACACCTTC. Translating gives CASSLGQMGGYTF. The complete variable domain, with remaining parts taken from reference TRBV5-4 and TRBJ1-2, reads ETGVTQSPTHLIKTRGQQVTLRCSSQSGHNTVSWYQQALGQGPQFIFQYYREEENGRGNFPPRFSGLQFPNYSSELNVNALELDDSALYLCASSLGQMGGYTFGSGTRLTVV.

This chain joins TRBV3-1 (or the pseudogene TRBV3-2) and TRBJ2-3, with 10 bases fitting TRBD2. Germline V gene data show CDR1 as LGHDT and CDR2 as YNNKEL (reference sequence). This CDR3 has 15 residues. Trimming removed 6 bases from V and 0 bases from J; junction bases left unmatched: 3. CDR3 residues: CASSPSGGSTDTQYF. The CDR3 DNA reads TGTGCCAGCAGTCCTAGCGGGGGAAGCACAGATACGCAGTATTTT.

As regards this clone: Its ends do not fully match the called genes, so a read error is possible. The rearrangement joins TRBV6-5 to TRBJ1-5; D is uncertain. Per germline, CDR1 MNHEY and CDR2 SVGAGI. This CDR3 has 13 amino acids. The CDR3: CAGRTGLGQPQHF. The CDR3 region has the DNA TGTGCCGGCAGGACGGGGTTAGGGCAGCCCCAGCATTTT.

This chain joins TRBV5-1 and TRBJ2-7; D gene uncertain. V lost 0 bases and J lost 3, with 10 bases in between. The CDR3 spans 14 residues. Germline lookup yields CDR1 SGHRS and CDR2 YFSETQ. CDR3 sequence: CASSLALRNYEQYF. The CDR3 DNA reads TGCGCCAGCAGCTTGGCCTTGAGGAACTACGAGCAGTACTTC.

The V gene is TRBV4-1, the J gene TRBJ1-2; 9 bases are shared with TRBD1. This CDR3 contains 15 residues. V was clipped by 6 bases and J by 7 bases; unmatched bases: 12. Germline V CDR1 and CDR2: MGHRA, YSYEKL. The CDR3 sequence is CASSPTLDRGGGYTF. The CDR3 DNA is TGCGCCAGCAGTCCTACACTGGACAGGGGAGGTGGCTACACCTTC.

The chain employs TRBV10-3 and TRBJ1-2; unclear D gene. Germline V CDR1 and CDR2: ENHRY, SYGVKD. The CDR3 is 15 residues long. Between the trimmed V and J ends, which lost 4 bases and 7 bases, there was a span of 19 bases. CDR3 residues: CAISVTSESAGGYTF. The CDR3 nucleotides are TGTGCCATCAGTGTAACATCAGAGTCGGCGGGTGGCTACACCTTC.

The V call is TRBV25-1, the J call TRBJ2-5; D not certain. The CDR3 runs to 14 residues. Between the trimmed V and J ends, which lost 3 bases and 4 bases, there was a span of 12 bases. Germline loops: CDR1 MGHDK, CDR2 SYGVNS. The CDR3 DNA is TGTGCCAGCAGTGATAGGAGCCTGGGAGAGACCCAGTACTTC. Its protein is CASSDRSLGETQYF.

V usage is TRBV6-5 and J usage is TRBJ1-6, with D uncertain. The V gene lost 1 base and the J gene lost 8 bases, with 15 bases spanning the gap. The germline V gene has CDR1 MNHEY and CDR2 SVGAGI. The CDR3 totals 16 residues. The CDR3 DNA sequence: TGTGCCAGCAGTTACTGGCCAGAAAGTGCCCATTCACCCCTCCACTTT. Translation gives CASSYWPESAHSPLHF.

V gene TRBV2 combines with J gene TRBJ2-5, with a tentative D call TRBD1 (5 bases). Germline CDR1 and CDR2: SNHLY and FYNNEI. V was cut by 7 bases and J by 0 bases, with 9 bases left in between. The CDR3 runs 13 residues. The CDR3 region has the DNA TGTGCCAGCAAGAGGACATACCAAGAGACCCAGTACTTC. The encoded protein is CASKRTYQETQYF.

The count of this clone is one. The CDR3 coding sequence is TGCGCCAGCAGCCGGCGGGCCATCACCGGGGAGCTGTTTTTT. This sequence encodes CASSRRAITGELFF. This sequence joins TRBV4-1 and TRBJ2-2; a possible D gene is TRBD2 (5 bases). Germline values: CDR1 MGHRA, CDR2 YSYEKL. V was clipped by 4 bases and J by 4 bases, with 10 bases between them. The CDR3 runs 14 residues.

The rearrangement joins TRBV7-9 to TRBJ1-3; unclear D gene. Germline-derived CDR1 and CDR2 are SEHNR and FQNEAQ (reference sequence). Trimming pared 4 bases from V and 1 base from J, leaving 11 bases between. The CDR3 is 15 residues long. The CDR3 reads CASSSLGASGNTIYF. CDR3 nucleotide sequence: TGTGCCAGCAGCTCCTTAGGAGCGTCTGGAAACACCATATATTTT.

V and J are TRBV18 and TRBJ1-1; D unresolved. This CDR3 comprises 14 residues. Per germline, CDR1 KGHSH and CDR2 LQKENI. Trimming pared 2 bases from V and 10 bases from J, leaving 17 bases between. The CDR3: CASSPTTREVGAFF. The CDR3 DNA reads as TGTGCCAGCTCACCAACGACACGGGAGGTCGGAGCTTTCTTT.

This chain joins TRBV6-2 or TRBV6-3 and TRBJ2-2; 12 bases agree with TRBD2. After removal of 6 bases from V and 7 bases from J, the junction contained 6 bases not matched to a gene. Germline CDR1 MNHEY, CDR2 SVGEGT. The CDR3 totals 15 residues. CDR3 protein: CASSRTSGENGELFF. The CDR3 nucleotides are TGTGCCAGCAGCAGGACTAGCGGGGAGAACGGGGAGCTGTTTTTT.

The chain uses TRBV7-9 and TRBJ1-2; no firm D call. CDR3 length: 12 residues. CDR1 SEHNR and CDR2 FQNEAQ come from the germline V gene (reference sequence). V lost 1 base and J lost 5, with 5 bases in between. In DNA, the CDR3 is TGTGCCAGCAGCTTAGGCAGTTATGGCTACACCTTC. It encodes CASSLGSYGYTF.

This chain joins TRBV6-2 or TRBV6-3 and TRBJ2-1; a weak D match, TRBD1 (6 bases). V gave up 6 bases and J gave up 7 bases, with 22 bases separating them. The CDR3 runs 16 residues. From germline, CDR1 is MNHEY and CDR2 SVGEGT. CDR3 protein: CASSPPLRGYPNEQFF. CDR3 coding DNA: TGTGCCAGCAGCCCCCCTCTCAGGGGTTACCCGAATGAGCAGTTCTTC.

The V gene is TRBV29-1, the J gene TRBJ1-1, with a tentative D call TRBD1 (5 bases). V was clipped by 8 bases and J by 0 bases, with 13 bases between them. Germline-derived CDR1 and CDR2 are SQVTM and ANQGSEA. The CDR3 consists of 13 residues. The CDR3 DNA is TGCAGCCATTCGGGGACTATGAACACTGAAGCTTTCTTT. Protein product: CSHSGTMNTEAFF.

J is TRBJ1-4 and V is TRBV12-3 or TRBV12-4; D call uncertain. The CDR3 length is 12 residues. V gave up 4 bases and J gave up 8 bases, with 8 bases separating them. Here the CDR3 DNA reads TGTGCCAGCAGTTCGGTGGGCGAAAAACTGTTTTTT. Protein product: CASSSVGEKLFF.

The chain couples TRBV9 to TRBJ2-1; 8 bases are a match to TRBD2. CDR1 SGDLS and CDR2 YYNGEE come from the germline V gene. This CDR3 spans 16 amino acids. The V segment lost 4 bases and the J segment 4 bases; nucleotides outside the gene matches: 10. The CDR3 DNA follows: TGTGCCAGCAGCCCACAACTAGCGGCTCTTTACAATGAGCAGTTCTTC. This translates into CASSPQLAALYNEQFF.

This clone has just a few counts. The chain uses TRBV4-1 and TRBJ1-2; D may be TRBD1 (5 bases). V gave up 4 bases and J gave up 7 bases, with 19 bases separating them. This CDR3 has 15 residues. Per the germline V gene, CDR1 is MGHRA and CDR2 is YSYEKL. The CDR3, as DNA: TGCGCCAGCAGCCGAAGCGACAGCCGCATCCTTGGCTACACCTTC. Translating it yields CASSRSDSRILGYTF.

The rearrangement joins TRBV6-5 to TRBJ1-1; TRBD1 aligns across 7 bases. V lost 8 bases, J lost 1 base, and 7 bases stayed unmatched. Germline V gene data show CDR1 as MNHEY and CDR2 as SVGAGI. The CDR3 loop spans 14 amino acids. CDR3 protein: CASRYGTENTEAFF. The CDR3 DNA reads TGTGCCAGCCGATACGGGACAGAGAACACTGAAGCTTTCTTT.

This chain links TRBV25-1 with TRBJ2-1; 8 nucleotides match TRBD2. Germline values: CDR1 MGHDK, CDR2 SYGVNS. The CDR3 consists of 14 residues. V trimming: 6 bases; J trimming: 0 bases; junction bases outside the gene matches: 1. DNA for the CDR3: TGTGCCAGCAGCCGGGAGGGCTCCTACAATGAGCAGTTCTTC. This encodes CASSREGSYNEQFF.

V usage is TRBV2 and J usage is TRBJ2-5; tentatively, D is TRBD2 (6 bases). Germline CDR1 and CDR2: SNHLY and FYNNEI. V lost 11 bases and J 4 bases, leaving 14 bases between the germline ends. CDR3 length: 12 amino acids. The CDR3 loop is CAGGTEGETQYF. The CDR3 DNA reads TGTGCCGGGGGGACTGAGGGAGAGACCCAGTACTTC.

The V gene is TRBV19, the J gene TRBJ1-5; 9 nucleotides align to TRBD1. Germline CDR1 and CDR2: LNHDA and SQIVND (reference sequence). The ends lost 3 bases at V and 3 bases at J; junction bases unmatched: 9. The CDR3 has 17 amino acids. The CDR3 region is CASSILPGQGINQPQHF. As DNA, the CDR3 is TGTGCCAGTAGTATCCTACCGGGACAGGGAATCAATCAGCCCCAGCATTTT.

J is TRBJ1-2 and V is TRBV5-6; D unclear. Germline CDR1 reads SGHDT; CDR2 reads YYEEEE. The CDR3 contains 12 residues. V shed 5 bases and J shed 8 bases, with 13 bases lying between them. The CDR3 nucleotides are TGTGCCAGCAGACCGCTCGACGGGGGCTACACCTTC. Its protein product is CASRPLDGGYTF.

J is TRBJ2-3 and V is TRBV6-5; no firm D call. CDR3 size: 13 residues. Trimming took 1 base from V and 2 from J, leaving 4 bases between them. CDR1 MNHEY and CDR2 SVGAGI come from the germline V gene. The CDR3: CASSYYLTDTQYF. The CDR3 DNA sequence: TGTGCCAGCAGTTACTATCTCACAGATACGCAGTATTTT.

The chain employs TRBV5-4 and TRBJ2-3; 8 nucleotides align to TRBD2. The J segment lost 5 bases and the V segment lost 2 bases, leaving 7 bases of the junction unmatched. Germline lookup yields CDR1 SGHNT and CDR2 YYREEE (reference sequence). This CDR3 comprises 15 residues. The CDR3 bases are TGTGCCAGCAGCTTTAGGCGGGGGGCACGAGATACGCAGTATTTT. Encoded protein: CASSFRRGARDTQYF.

The rearrangement links TRBV7-9 to TRBJ1-1; 9 nucleotides agree with TRBD1. Germline CDR1 reads SEHNR; CDR2 reads FQNEAQ (reference sequence). Losses at the gene ends were 5 bases for V and 7 bases for J; bases not matched to a gene: 8. The CDR3 sequence is 14 residues long. For the CDR3, the DNA is TGTGCCAGCAGCCTGCCCGGGACAGGGAATGAAGCTTTCTTT. This translates into CASSLPGTGNEAFF.

V gene TRBV12-3 or TRBV12-4 combines with J gene TRBJ2-5; no clear D gene. V was pared by 3 bases and J by 5 bases, with 10 bases between. The CDR3 is made up of 13 amino acids. The CDR3 DNA reads TGTGCCAGCAGTTTGAACGGGTGGGAGACCCAGTACTTC. It codes for CASSLNGWETQYF.

The chain recombines TRBV5-4 with TRBJ2-3; a possible D gene is TRBD2 (5 bases). The CDR3 extends over 15 amino acids. V lost 3 bases and J 1 base, leaving 12 bases between the germline ends. The V gene's germline CDR1 is SGHNT and CDR2 YYREEE (reference sequence). The CDR3 loop is CASSSAGLGTDTQYF. The CDR3 DNA is TGTGCCAGCAGCTCCGCGGGTCTCGGCACAGATACGCAGTATTTT.